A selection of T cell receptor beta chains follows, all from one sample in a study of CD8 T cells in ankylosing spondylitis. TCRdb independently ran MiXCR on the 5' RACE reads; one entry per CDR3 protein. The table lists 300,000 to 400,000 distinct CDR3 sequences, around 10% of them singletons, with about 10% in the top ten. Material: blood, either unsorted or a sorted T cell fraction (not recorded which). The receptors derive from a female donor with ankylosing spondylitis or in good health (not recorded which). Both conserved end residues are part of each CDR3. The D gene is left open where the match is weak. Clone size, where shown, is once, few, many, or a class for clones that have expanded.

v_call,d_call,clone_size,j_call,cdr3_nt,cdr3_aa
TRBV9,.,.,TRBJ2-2,TGTGCCAGCAGCGTAGAAGGGGAGAGCACCGGGGAGCTGTTTTTT,CASSVEGESTGELFF
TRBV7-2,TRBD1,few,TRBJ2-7,TGTGCCAGCAGCCGTACGGGACAGGCAACCTACGAGCAGTACTTC,CASSRTGQATYEQYF
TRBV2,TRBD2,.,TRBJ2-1,TGTGCCAGCAGTGAATACCTAGCGGGGGGCTACAATGAGCAGTTCTTC,CASSEYLAGGYNEQFF
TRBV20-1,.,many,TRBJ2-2,TGCAGTGCTAGAGACAGGGTGCGCGGGGCCGGGGAGCTGTTTTTT,CSARDRVRGAGELFF
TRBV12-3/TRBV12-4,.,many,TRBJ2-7,TGTGCCAGCAGTTTAACCGGAGGGGGCGAGCAGTACTTC,CASSLTGGGEQYF
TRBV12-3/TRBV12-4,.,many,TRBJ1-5,TGTGCCAGCAGTTTCAGGGGACGGTATCAGCCCCAGCATTTT,CASSFRGRYQPQHF
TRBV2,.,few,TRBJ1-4,TGTGCCAGCAGTGCCCCAGGGGCGGTGGAAAAACTGTTTTTT,CASSAPGAVEKLFF
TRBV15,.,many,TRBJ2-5,TGTGCCACCAGCTCTCTGGACAGCCAAGAGACCCAGTACTTC,CATSSLDSQETQYF
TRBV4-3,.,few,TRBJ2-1,TGCGCCAGCAGCCACTCGAGAAGTGAGCAGTTCTTC,CASSHSRSEQFF
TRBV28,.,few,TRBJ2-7,TGTGCCAGCAGTTCCGCCCACAGGAGCTGGGAGTACGAGCAGTACTTC,CASSSAHRSWEYEQYF
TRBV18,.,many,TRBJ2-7,TGTGCCAGCTCACCGGAGGGGGTTGGGTACGAGCAGTACTTC,CASSPEGVGYEQYF
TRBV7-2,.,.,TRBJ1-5,TGTGCCAGCAGCTTATGGGGGTCCAGTCAGCCCCAGCATTTT,CASSLWGSSQPQHF
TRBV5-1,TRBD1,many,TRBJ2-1,TGCGCCAGCAGACGGACAGGGGGTATAACCTACAATGAGCAGTTCTTC,CASRRTGGITYNEQFF
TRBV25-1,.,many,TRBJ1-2,TGTGCCAGCAGGAGTGGCTACACCTTC,CASRSGYTF
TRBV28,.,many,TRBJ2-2,TGTGCCAGCAAGACAGGACCTACCGGGGAGCTGTTTTTT,CASKTGPTGELFF
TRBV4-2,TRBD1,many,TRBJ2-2,TGTGCCAGCAGGGGACAGGGGTCTGTGGTGGGGGAGCTGTTTTTT,CASRGQGSVVGELFF